A single sample gave rise to the 20 T cell receptor beta chains below, sequenced in a study of T cell responses to AZD1222 COVID-19 vaccine. Sequenced by immunoSEQ multiplex PCR; TCRdb stores in-frame clones only, minus some. The repertoire holds some 150,000 clones, with 90% as singletons. The sample here was peripheral blood, taken on day 0 of AZD1222 vaccination. The receptors here all came from an adult in good health.

The chain has TRBV10-3 and TRBJ1-2; 8 nucleotides align to TRBD1. The CDR3 covers 17 residues. J gave up 0 bases and V 2 bases, and 8 bases lay outside the gene matches. Germline-derived CDR1 and CDR2 are ENHRY and SYGVKD. CDR3 in DNA: TGTGCCATCAGTGAGCCAGGGGGCCGGGGTTCTAACTATGGCTACACCTTC. Its translation is CAISEPGGRGSNYGYTF.

This chain joins TRBV5-1 and TRBJ2-3; maybe TRBD2 (5 bases). CDR3 length equals 15 residues. Germline values: CDR1 SGHRS, CDR2 YFSETQ. V lost 1 base and J 4 bases, leaving 13 bases between the germline ends. CDR3 in amino acids: CASSLSLAGPDTQYF. In DNA form, the CDR3 reads TGCGCCAGCAGCTTGAGTCTAGCCGGCCCAGATACGCAGTATTTT. Variable domain in full (rest from reference TRBV5-1 and TRBJ2-3): KAGVTQTPRYLIKTRGQQVTLSCSPISGHRSVSWYQQTPGQGLQFLFEYFSETQRNKGNFPGRFSGRQFSNSRSEMNVSTLELGDSALYLCASSLSLAGPDTQYFGPGTRLTVL.

This chain uses TRBV4-2 with TRBJ2-2, with TRBD1 matching over 7 bases. This CDR3 contains 15 residues. J lost 7 bases, V lost 0 bases, and 5 bases had no gene match. Germline V CDR1 and CDR2: LGHNA, YNFKEQ. The CDR3: CASSQDRGQYGELFF. The CDR3 DNA reads TGTGCCAGCAGCCAAGATCGGGGACAGTACGGGGAGCTGTTTTTT.

The rearrangement joins TRBV10-1 to TRBJ2-3; D is possibly TRBD1 (6 bases). CDR3 length: 17 residues. The V end lost 0 bases, the J end lost 0 bases, and 13 bases lay between the germline ends. Germline CDR1 and CDR2: WNHNN and SYGVQD (reference sequence). CDR3 nucleotides: TGCGCCAGCAGTGAGTCAATGGGGGCCGAAAGCACAGATACGCAGTATTTT. Translating it yields CASSESMGAESTDTQYF.

The V call is TRBV19, the J call TRBJ1-4; TRBD1 is a possible D gene (5 bases). Trimming removed 5 bases from V and 7 bases from J, with 11 bases in between. Germline CDR1 reads LNHDA; CDR2 reads SQIVND (reference sequence). The CDR3 loop spans 13 amino acids. The CDR3 here is CASSSGGVEKLFF. CDR3 bases: TGTGCCAGTAGTTCCGGGGGGGTTGAAAAACTGTTTTTT.

The V gene is TRBV5-1, the J gene TRBJ2-6, with D maybe TRBD1 (6 bases). The CDR3 loop spans 17 amino acids. Germline V gene data show CDR1 as SGHRS and CDR2 as YFSETQ. V dropped 4 bases and J dropped 0 bases, with 14 bases sitting between them. CDR3 sequence reads: CASSPRPGASGANVLTF. As DNA, the CDR3 is TGCGCCAGCAGCCCGAGGCCAGGGGCCTCTGGGGCCAACGTCCTGACTTTC. Looking up the rest from reference TRBV5-1 and TRBJ2-6 gives the full variable domain: KAGVTQTPRYLIKTRGQQVTLSCSPISGHRSVSWYQQTPGQGLQFLFEYFSETQRNKGNFPGRFSGRQFSNSRSEMNVSTLELGDSALYLCASSPRPGASGANVLTFGAGSRLTVL.

V usage is TRBV5-6 and J usage is TRBJ1-3; D gene ambiguous. V lost 0 bases, J lost 1 base, and 8 bases lay in between. The CDR3 contains 15 residues. Germline V gene lookup returns CDR1 SGHDT and CDR2 YYEEEE. The CDR3 nucleotides are TGTGCCAGCAGCTTGGGGGCCTTATCTGGAAACACCATATATTTT. Protein: CASSLGALSGNTIYF.

The J gene is TRBJ1-2, the V gene TRBV29-1; D is unclear. This CDR3 is built from 11 residues. Germline loops: CDR1 SQVTM, CDR2 ANQGSEA. V was trimmed by 7 bases and J by 7 bases, leaving 13 bases between them. The CDR3 DNA sequence: TGCAGCGGTAAGGAGGGTCCTGGCTACACCTTC. Amino acids: CSGKEGPGYTF.

The chain links TRBV6-5 to TRBJ1-6; TRBD1 might be the D (5 bases). Germline V gene data show CDR1 as MNHEY and CDR2 as SVGAGI. Trimming stripped 4 bases from V and 11 bases from J, with 15 bases between. This CDR3 spans 14 amino acids. The CDR3 bases are TGTGCCAGCAGTTCTAACAGACAGACAGCACCCCTCCACTTT. Translating gives CASSSNRQTAPLHF.

The gene calls are TRBV5-6 and TRBJ1-3, with TRBD1 as a possible D gene (5 bases). In germline, CDR1 is SGHDT, CDR2 YYEEEE. V was shortened by 4 bases and J by 1 base, with 12 bases between the two germline ends. This CDR3 contains 15 residues. The CDR3 nucleotides are TGTGCCAGCAGCAAGGGACCGTTTTCTGGAAACACCATATATTTT. Translated, it gives CASSKGPFSGNTIYF.

The rearrangement links TRBV18 to TRBJ1-5; TRBD1 is a possible D gene (6 bases). The CDR3 has 16 residues. The germline gives CDR1 KGHSH, CDR2 LQKENI. V gave up 2 bases and J gave up 3 bases, with 14 bases separating them. The DNA of the CDR3 is TGTGCCAGCTCACCAAAGACAGGTAACCTCAATCAGCCCCAGCATTTT. Amino acid sequence: CASSPKTGNLNQPQHF.

The rearrangement links TRBV25-1 to TRBJ1-2, with D possibly being TRBD1 (6 bases). The CDR3 is made up of 15 amino acids. CDR1 is MGHDK, CDR2 SYGVNS, per germline. Trimming shortened V by 1 base and J by 7 bases, and 16 bases separated the two germline ends. The CDR3 reads CASSESLTGSGGYTF. The CDR3 DNA sequence: TGTGCCAGCAGTGAATCCCTAACAGGGAGCGGTGGCTACACCTTC.

The genes are TRBV9 and TRBJ2-5; tentative D call: TRBD1 (6 bases). Looked up from germline, CDR1 is SGDLS and CDR2 is YYNGEE. The germline V and J ends were trimmed by 5 bases and 4 bases, with 12 bases remaining between them. The CDR3 has 13 residues. The CDR3 protein is CASSGVGGETQYF. Here the CDR3 DNA reads TGTGCCAGCAGTGGGGTAGGGGGAGAGACCCAGTACTTC.

The V call is TRBV5-1, the J call TRBJ2-7; the match to TRBD1 covers 8 bases. Germline V gene sequence: CDR1 SGHRS, CDR2 YFSETQ. This CDR3 comprises 14 residues. Trimming cost V 2 bases and J 2 bases; bases outside gene matches: 3. Here the CDR3 reads CASSLQGDPYEQYF. In nucleotides, the CDR3 is TGCGCCAGCAGCTTACAGGGGGACCCCTACGAGCAGTACTTC.

This clone was observed a handful of times. The CDR3 protein is CATSSPQGRNGYTF. CDR3 sequence (DNA): TGTGCCACCAGCAGCCCACAGGGGAGGAATGGCTACACCTTC. This chain connects TRBV15 to TRBJ1-2; 7 bases are shared with TRBD1. The trim removed 3 bases at V and 6 bases at J, leaving 7 bases unmatched. The germline V gene encodes CDR1 LNHNV and CDR2 YYDKDF (reference sequence). The CDR3 contains 14 residues.

The CDR3 sequence: CASSQVLPTNEKLFF. The CDR3, as DNA: TGTGCCAGCAGCCAAGTTCTTCCAACTAATGAAAAACTGTTTTTT. This chain connects TRBV14 to TRBJ1-4; D gene uncertain. This CDR3 has 15 amino acids. V shed 1 base and J shed 0 bases, with 6 bases lying between them. CDR1 and CDR2 from the germline V gene are SGHDN and FVKESK.

V is TRBV6-5 and J is TRBJ1-2; D is uncertain. Germline V gene data show CDR1 as MNHEY and CDR2 as SVGAGI. Trimming left V 6 bases short and J 4 bases short, with 15 bases between. This CDR3 has 14 residues. The CDR3 DNA is TGTGCCAGCAGCCGGTCAGTCAACCTCTATGGCTACACCTTC. This gives the protein CASSRSVNLYGYTF.

This chain uses TRBV7-9 with TRBJ1-2; TRBD1 matches at 11 bases. Trimming took 1 base from V and 8 from J; bases not matched to a gene: 9. Germline V gene sequence: CDR1 SEHNR, CDR2 FQNEAQ (reference sequence). The CDR3 covers 16 residues. This CDR3 is CASSLGPRDRGSGYTF. Here the CDR3 DNA reads TGTGCCAGCAGCTTAGGCCCCCGGGACAGGGGGTCCGGCTACACCTTC.

The chain recombines TRBV2 with TRBJ1-4; no reliable D call. V lost 6 bases and J lost 8, with 7 bases in between. The CDR3 sequence is 11 residues long. The germline CDR1 and CDR2 sequences are SNHLY and FYNNEI. Here the CDR3 reads CASSPREKLFF. The CDR3 nucleotides read TGTGCCAGCAGCCCACGGGAAAAACTGTTTTTT.

The chain uses TRBV28 and TRBJ2-2, with 11 positions matching TRBD1. Losses at the gene ends were 4 bases for V and 7 bases for J; bases not matched to a gene: 5. Germline loops: CDR1 MDHEN, CDR2 SYDVKM. The CDR3 runs to 15 residues. CDR3 bases: TGTGCCAGCAGTTCCGGGACAGGGGGAGGCGGGGAGCTGTTTTTT. This gives the protein CASSSGTGGGGELFF.